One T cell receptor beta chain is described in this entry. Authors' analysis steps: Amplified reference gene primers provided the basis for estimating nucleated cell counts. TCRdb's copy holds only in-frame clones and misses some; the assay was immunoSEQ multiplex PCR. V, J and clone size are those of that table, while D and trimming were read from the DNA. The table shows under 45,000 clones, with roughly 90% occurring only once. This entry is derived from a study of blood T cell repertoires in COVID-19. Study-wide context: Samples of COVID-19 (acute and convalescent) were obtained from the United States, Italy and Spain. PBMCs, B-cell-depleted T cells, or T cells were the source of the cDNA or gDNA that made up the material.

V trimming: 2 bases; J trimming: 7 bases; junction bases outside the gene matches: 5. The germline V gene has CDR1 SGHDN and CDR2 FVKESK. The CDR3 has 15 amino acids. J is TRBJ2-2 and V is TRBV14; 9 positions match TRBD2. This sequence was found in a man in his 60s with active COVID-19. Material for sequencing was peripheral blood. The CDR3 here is CASSQLAGPHGELFF. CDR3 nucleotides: TGTGCCAGCAGCCAACTAGCGGGGCCCCACGGGGAGCTGTTTTTT.